The clone carrying this TCR beta chain was observed a few times. Its antigen remains unidentified. These data are taken from a study of T-cell memory formation after mild COVID-19. Study-wide context: Clusters were largely donor specific.

V gave up 6 bases and J gave up 4 bases; unmatched junction bases: 8. The germline CDR1 and CDR2 sequences are SQVTM and ANQGSEA. The CDR3 spans 13 residues. Study findings and constraints: Chiefly within CM and EM were the contracting CD4+ clones; CD8+ ones were within EMRA.

5'RACE primed from the constant segment yielded TCR alpha and TCR beta cDNA libraries bearing sample barcodes and UMIs. From the 5' RACE reads, TCRdb called clonotypes with MiXCR, one entry per CDR3 protein. Of a few hundred thousand distinct CDR3 sequences listed, 25% to 30% were seen once; the top ten hold roughly 14%. This sequence joins TRBV29-1 and TRBJ1-2, with 7 positions matching TRBD1. The sequencing input was PBMCs or a T cell subset sorted from them (not recorded which). The receptor comes from an adult woman who had mild COVID-19 (a few samples of this study predate the infection). Cell type and time point are not known. The CDR3 region has the DNA TGCAGCGTAACCGGACAGGCCCTCTATGGCTACACCTTC. It codes for CSVTGQALYGYTF.